The 29 T cell receptor beta chains given below trace back to one sample, sequenced in a study of shared clonotypes between healthy human individuals. Naive CD8 cells comprised CD45RO-negative, CCR7-positively selected cells, excluding terminally differentiated effector memory CD45RA+ cells. Here immunoSEQ multiplex PCR was the method, and the copy in TCRdb shows in-frame clones only, minus some. The table lists approximately 840,000 clones, just over 95% of them singletons, with over 0.2% in the top ten. The sample comprised naive CD8+ T cells sorted from blood. These receptors all stem from a man under 40 in good health.

The V call is TRBV7-9, the J call TRBJ1-2; 8 bases agree with TRBD1. The germline gives CDR1 SEHNR, CDR2 FQNEAQ (reference sequence). Losses at the gene ends were 1 base for V and 8 bases for J; bases not matched to a gene: 9. The CDR3 is made up of 15 amino acids. CDR3 protein: CASSLVDRGPEGYTF. The CDR3 DNA follows: TGTGCCAGCAGCTTAGTCGACAGGGGTCCGGAAGGCTACACCTTC.

V is TRBV6-1 and J is TRBJ1-5; D not certain. This CDR3 contains 10 residues. Germline CDR1 reads MNHNS; CDR2 reads SASEGT. V lost 6 bases to trimming and J lost 9 bases, with 6 bases between them. CDR3 protein: CASSRAPQHF. The CDR3 region has the DNA TGTGCCAGCAGCCGGGCGCCCCAGCATTTT.

This clone was detected once. This chain uses TRBV7-9 with TRBJ2-5; 7 positions agree with TRBD1. The V gene's germline CDR1 is SEHNR and CDR2 FQNEAQ (reference sequence). V was pared by 5 bases and J by 3 bases, with 9 bases of the junction left unmatched. The CDR3 totals 15 residues. The CDR3 region has the DNA TGTGCCAGCAGCCCCCCTCCCACAGGGGAAGAGACCCAGTACTTC. As protein: CASSPPPTGEETQYF.

In regard to this clone: Other DNA sequences in this specimen translate into the identical CDR3. The chain has TRBV19 and TRBJ2-1, with TRBD2 matching 14 bases. With 5 bases clipped from V and 8 bases from J, the junction kept 5 bases outside the gene matches. The CDR3 runs to 15 residues. In germline, CDR1 is LNHDA, CDR2 SQIVND (reference sequence). The CDR3 protein is CASSEGTSGSYEQFF. CDR3 DNA: TGTGCCAGTAGTGAAGGGACTAGCGGGAGCTATGAGCAGTTCTTC.

This chain links TRBV10-3 with TRBJ2-7; no definite D call. This CDR3 comprises 13 residues. Germline loops: CDR1 ENHRY, CDR2 SYGVKD. Trimming shortened V by 10 bases and J by 4 bases, and 17 bases separated the two germline ends. The CDR3 region is CATSEASLYEQYF. CDR3 DNA: TGTGCCACGTCCGAGGCCTCGCTATACGAGCAGTACTTC.

This chain connects TRBV15 to TRBJ2-7; D is unresolved. CDR3 length equals 14 residues. Germline V gene lookup returns CDR1 LNHNV and CDR2 YYDKDF (reference sequence). V dropped 0 bases and J dropped 3 bases, with 9 bases sitting between them. Here the CDR3 DNA reads TGTGCCACCAGCAGAGATTTTAACAGCTACGAGCAGTACTTC. Protein product: CATSRDFNSYEQYF.

V is TRBV29-1 and J is TRBJ2-1; possibly TRBD2 for D (6 bases). Germline CDR1 and CDR2: SQVTM and ANQGSEA. With 3 bases removed from V and 7 bases from J, the gap between germline ends came to 10 bases. CDR3 length: 12 amino acids. The CDR3 DNA reads TGCAGCGTTGACAGCGGGCTGAATGAGCAGTTCTTC. This sequence encodes CSVDSGLNEQFF.

The rearrangement joins TRBV5-4 to TRBJ2-3; D perhaps matches TRBD2 (5 bases). The germline gives CDR1 SGHNT, CDR2 YYREEE (reference sequence). V was cut by 3 bases and J by 0 bases, with 5 bases left in between. The CDR3 runs 13 residues. The CDR3 nucleotides read TGTGCCAGCAGCTGGACTAGCACAGATACGCAGTATTTT. Translating it yields CASSWTSTDTQYF.

The rearrangement links TRBV14 to TRBJ2-7; 13 bases map to TRBD2. Germline V gene sequence: CDR1 SGHDN, CDR2 FVKESK. CDR3 size: 16 residues. Trimming took 4 bases from V and 3 from J; bases not matched to a gene: 6. In nucleotides, the CDR3 is TGTGCCAGCAGCCCCCCGGGACTAGCGGGAATCTACGAGCAGTACTTC. Its protein is CASSPPGLAGIYEQYF.

V is TRBV5-1 and J is TRBJ2-7, with 8 nucleotides matching TRBD1. CDR1 SGHRS and CDR2 YFSETQ come from the germline V gene. V lost 3 bases and J lost 1; bases outside the gene matches: 0. The CDR3 loop spans 13 amino acids. In nucleotides, the CDR3 is TGCGCCAGCAGCTGGGACAGGTCCTACGAGCAGTACTTC. It codes for CASSWDRSYEQYF.

This clone was counted a single time. The CDR3 region is CASSSTTAGRSLTDTIYF. CDR3 coding DNA: TGTGCCAGCAGCTCGACGACAGCGGGCCGTTCCCTGACGGACACCATATATTTT. V and J are TRBV7-9 and TRBJ1-3; a possible D gene is TRBD1 (5 bases). The CDR3 runs to 18 residues. V was pared by 4 bases and J by 8 bases, with 27 bases between. Germline V gene data show CDR1 as SEHNR and CDR2 as FQNEAQ (reference sequence).

The chain uses TRBV6-1 and TRBJ1-5; no clear D gene. CDR3 length: 16 residues. The germline V gene has CDR1 MNHNS and CDR2 SASEGT. Trimming took off 3 bases at V and 1 base at J, with 13 bases between the two ends. CDR3 in DNA: TGTGCCAGCAGTGAGTGGGGTATTGGGAGCAATCAGCCCCAGCATTTT. It is translated as CASSEWGIGSNQPQHF.

The chain has TRBV27 and TRBJ2-7; D perhaps matches TRBD1 (6 bases). Germline V gives CDR1 MNHEY, CDR2 SMNVEV (reference sequence). Trimming removed 8 bases at V and 4 bases at J, with 15 bases between. This CDR3 spans 13 amino acids. CDR3 residues: CASRPGTRYEQYF. CDR3 nucleotides: TGTGCCAGCCGACCCGGGACACGGTACGAGCAGTACTTC.

The V and J genes are TRBV10-1 and TRBJ2-3; 9 bases align to TRBD2. V trimming: 2 bases; J trimming: 3 bases; junction bases outside the gene matches: 3. The germline CDR1 and CDR2 sequences are WNHNN and SYGVQD (reference sequence). The CDR3 covers 15 residues. The CDR3 loop reads CASSEIAGATDTQYF. CDR3 sequence (DNA): TGCGCCAGCAGTGAGATAGCGGGAGCGACAGATACGCAGTATTTT.

This chain's CDR3 is CASSPGLAGLYNEQFF. The CDR3 region has the DNA TGTGCCAGCAGCCCGGGACTAGCGGGACTCTACAATGAGCAGTTCTTC. The genes are TRBV7-2 and TRBJ2-1, with 13 bases that match TRBD2. Losses at the gene ends were 5 bases for V and 3 bases for J; bases not matched to a gene: 4. The CDR3 has 16 amino acids. Germline-derived CDR1 and CDR2 are SGHTA and FQGNSA.

The genes are TRBV11-2 and TRBJ1-1; 10 positions agree with TRBD1. CDR3 length: 14 amino acids. V lost 4 bases, J lost 6 bases, and 5 bases stayed unmatched. Germline CDR1 and CDR2: SGHAT and FQNNGV. The CDR3 DNA sequence: TGTGCCAGCAGCTCCAGGACAGGGGGGGCTGAAGCTTTCTTT. It translates to CASSSRTGGAEAFF.

The CDR3: CASSPGRTDTQYF. The CDR3 bases are TGTGCCAGCAGCCCCGGGAGGACAGATACGCAGTATTTT. V usage is TRBV7-3 and J usage is TRBJ2-3; TRBD2 aligns across 7 bases. V lost 5 bases, J lost 3 bases, and 2 bases stayed unmatched. The CDR3 extends over 13 amino acids. The germline V gene encodes CDR1 SGHTA and CDR2 FQGTGA. The full variable domain, with the rest looked up from reference TRBV7-3 and TRBJ2-3, is GAGVSQTPSNKVTEKGKYVELRCDPISGHTALYWYRQSLGQGPEFLIYFQGTGAADDSGLPNDRFFAVRPEGSVSTLKIQRTERGDSAVYLCASSPGRTDTQYFGPGTRLTVL.

The chain joins TRBV7-8 to TRBJ2-2; tentatively, D is TRBD1 (6 bases). Germline V gives CDR1 SGHVS, CDR2 FQNEAQ. Trimming left V 1 base short and J 6 bases short, with 12 bases between. The CDR3 has 15 residues. The CDR3 spells CASSLVGGSAGELFF. In nucleotides, the CDR3 is TGTGCCAGCAGCTTAGTAGGGGGAAGCGCCGGGGAGCTGTTTTTT.

In its sample, this clone was seen once. This chain links TRBV27 with TRBJ2-7; 7 bases map to TRBD2. This CDR3 is built from 14 residues. CDR1 is MNHEY, CDR2 SMNVEV, per germline (reference sequence). Germline trimming cut 8 bases from V and 6 bases from J; bases unmatched to any gene: 13. The DNA for the CDR3 is TGTGCCAGCGGATTACTAGCGAGTCTCAGCGAGCAGTACTTC. This codes for CASGLLASLSEQYF.

The V gene is TRBV4-1, the J gene TRBJ2-7; D is possibly TRBD1 or TRBD2 (5 bases each). This CDR3 contains 14 residues. Germline V gene sequence: CDR1 MGHRA, CDR2 YSYEKL. V lost 4 bases to trimming and J lost 4 bases, with 14 bases between them. CDR3 sequence reads: CASSPGPPGYEQYF. CDR3 nucleotide sequence: TGCGCCAGCAGCCCGGGACCACCTGGGTACGAGCAGTACTTC.

The V call is TRBV10-3, the J call TRBJ1-1; TRBD1 matches 11 bases. The length of the CDR3 is 17 residues. Germline V gives CDR1 ENHRY, CDR2 SYGVKD. Trimming at V came to 3 bases and at J to 5 bases, leaving 11 bases not matched to a gene. DNA of the CDR3: TGTGCCATCAGTGACCTAAGGACAGGGGGCAGAGGGACTGAAGCTTTCTTT. It encodes CAISDLRTGGRGTEAFF.

The chain combines TRBV18 with TRBJ2-3, with unresolved D. The germline V and J ends were trimmed by 0 bases and 6 bases, with 19 bases remaining between them. This CDR3 has 17 amino acids. From germline, CDR1 is KGHSH and CDR2 LQKENI. The CDR3 here is CASSPPPRDGGWDTQYF. CDR3 nucleotide sequence: TGTGCCAGCTCACCACCCCCCCGAGACGGTGGTTGGGATACGCAGTATTTT.

The chain carries TRBV2 and TRBJ2-7, with TRBD2 matching over 10 bases. Unmatched junction bases numbered 8, after V lost 6 bases and J lost 9 bases. The CDR3 has 13 residues. Germline assignment: CDR1 SNHLY and CDR2 FYNNEI. For the CDR3, the DNA is TGTGCCAGCAGCGTAGCGGGAGGATCAAGGCAGTACTTC. Translating gives CASSVAGGSRQYF.

The rearrangement uses TRBV5-8 and TRBJ1-1; the D is unclear. CDR3 length: 15 amino acids. Germline-derived CDR1 and CDR2 are SGHTS and YDEGEE. The V end was cut by 0 bases, the J end by 0 bases, with 9 bases between. CDR3 DNA sequence: TGTGCCAGCAGCTTGGGGTTGGGAATGAACACTGAAGCTTTCTTT. It specifies CASSLGLGMNTEAFF. The full variable domain, in which reference TRBV5-8 and TRBJ1-1 provide the parts outside the CDR3, is EAGVTQSPTHLIKTRGQQATLRCSPISGHTSVYWYQQALGLGLQFLLWYDEGEERNRGNFPPRFSGRQFPNYSSELNVNALELEDSALYLCASSLGLGMNTEAFFGQGTRLTVV.

The chain employs TRBV13 and TRBJ2-7; no clear D. This CDR3 spans 14 amino acids. CDR1 and CDR2 from the germline V gene are PRHDT and FYEKMQ (reference sequence). V was clipped by 1 base and J by 2 bases, with 9 bases between them. CDR3 in amino acids: CASSLDPGPYEQYF. CDR3 DNA sequence: TGTGCCAGCAGCTTAGACCCAGGACCCTACGAGCAGTACTTC.

This clone was counted a single time. In the same sample, other DNA sequences code for this CDR3. The chain couples TRBV2 to TRBJ1-5, with D unclear. The V gene lost 3 bases and the J gene lost 4 bases, with 7 bases spanning the gap. Germline V gene sequence: CDR1 SNHLY, CDR2 FYNNEI. The CDR3 is 13 residues long. CDR3 nucleotide sequence: TGTGCCAGCAGTGACTGGGGTAATCAGCCCCAGCATTTT. Translated, it gives CASSDWGNQPQHF.

The chain couples TRBV5-1 to TRBJ1-1; D is possibly TRBD1 (6 bases). The V end was cut by 1 base, the J end by 0 bases, with 13 bases between. Germline V gene sequence: CDR1 SGHRS, CDR2 YFSETQ. CDR3 length: 16 residues. CDR3 residues: CASSLYRDGLNTEAFF. CDR3 coding DNA: TGCGCCAGCAGCTTGTACAGGGACGGTTTGAACACTGAAGCTTTCTTT.

V gene TRBV6-1 combines with J gene TRBJ2-2, with D possibly being TRBD1 (6 bases). Germline V CDR1 and CDR2: MNHNS, SASEGT. The CDR3 sequence is 12 residues long. V dropped 10 bases and J dropped 2 bases, with 8 bases sitting between them. CDR3 nucleotides: TGTGCCACGACAGGAAACACCGGGGAGCTGTTTTTT. Translated, it gives CATTGNTGELFF.

The gene calls are TRBV29-1 and TRBJ1-1; D unclear. The V gene's germline CDR1 is SQVTM and CDR2 ANQGSEA. Trimming removed 7 bases from V and 1 base from J, with 7 bases in between. There are 11 residues in the CDR3. The CDR3 is CSGWENTEAFF. The CDR3 coding sequence is TGCAGCGGTTGGGAGAACACTGAAGCTTTCTTT.